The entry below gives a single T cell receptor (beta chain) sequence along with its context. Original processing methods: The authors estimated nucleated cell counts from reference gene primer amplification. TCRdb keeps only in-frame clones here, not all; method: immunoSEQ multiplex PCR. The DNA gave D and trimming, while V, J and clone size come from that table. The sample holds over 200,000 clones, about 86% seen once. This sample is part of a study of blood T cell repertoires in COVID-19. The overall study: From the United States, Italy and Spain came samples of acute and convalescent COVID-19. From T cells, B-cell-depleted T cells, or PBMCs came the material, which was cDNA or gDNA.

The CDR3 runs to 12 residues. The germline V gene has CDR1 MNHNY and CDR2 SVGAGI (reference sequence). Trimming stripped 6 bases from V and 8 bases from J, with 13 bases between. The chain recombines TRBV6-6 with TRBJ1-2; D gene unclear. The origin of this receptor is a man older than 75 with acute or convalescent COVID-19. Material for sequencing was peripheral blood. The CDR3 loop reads CASSPSAGGYTF. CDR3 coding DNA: TGTGCCAGCAGCCCTAGCGCCGGCGGCTACACCTTC.